This T cell receptor (beta chain) was obtained from a study of CD8+ T cells in alopecia areata. Across the whole study: Affected scalp percentage set treated patients' severity scores.

In each case, RNA was isolated and then reverse transcribed into cDNA as the sequencing template. The protocol was immunoSEQ multiplex PCR, while the TCRdb copy is restricted to in-frame clones and leaves out a portion. The data hold approximately 200,000 clones, with around 60% observed a single time. This clone was observed a single time. The antigen is not known. Indicated treatment: oral pan-JAK inhibitor, 5-10 mg twice daily. Study-level findings and limits: Many expanded lesional clones persisted in scalp and blood during tofacitinib treatment. Clonality exceeded that of normal scalp in lesional scalp, most notably in alopecia totalis/universalis.

From germline, CDR1 is SQVTM and CDR2 ANQGSEA. This CDR3 is built from 15 residues. Trimming removed 8 bases from V and 3 bases from J; junction bases left unmatched: 10. This clonotype originated in a human donor with alopecia areata. The gene calls are TRBV29-1 and TRBJ1-2, with TRBD1 matching 12 bases. The sample in question was CD4+ T cells sorted from blood, obtained at week 4, from a patient treated with tofacitinib. The CDR3 nucleotides read TGCAGCACTCTCGGGACAGGGGGCGCCTACTATGGCTACACCTTC. Protein product: CSTLGTGGAYYGYTF.